These T cell receptor beta chains were read from a single sample in a study of blood T cell repertoires in COVID-19. Clones were sequenced by immunoSEQ multiplex PCR, and TCRdb holds only the in-frame ones, with some missing. The sample contains 270,000 or so clones, approximately 81% of which appear only once. Sample: peripheral blood. These receptors were obtained from a young woman with acute or convalescent COVID-19. Each CDR3 is given with its conserved first and last residue. A D gene is named only where the DNA matches it firmly. Expanded clones get a size class; other rows say once, few or many, or leave the size out.

clone size: few
D gene: TRBD1
V gene: TRBV28
J gene: TRBJ1-2
CDR3 DNA: TGTGCCAGCAGTTCGGAAGACAGGGAAAGTGGTGGCTACACCTTC
CDR3 protein: CASSSEDRESGGYTF

clone size: once
D gene: TRBD2
V gene: TRBV7-6
J gene: TRBJ2-1
CDR3 DNA: TGTGCCAGCAGCCCACCAGGACTAGCGGGAGGGCGGTACAATGAGCAGTTCTTC
CDR3 protein: CASSPPGLAGGRYNEQFF

clone size: NA
D gene: NA
V gene: TRBV10-3
J gene: TRBJ2-7
CDR3 DNA: TGTGCCATCAGTGATAAGAGGCGCTACGAGCAGTACTTC
CDR3 protein: CAISDKRRYEQYF

clone size: NA
D gene: TRBD2
V gene: TRBV12-3/TRBV12-4
J gene: TRBJ2-5
CDR3 DNA: TGTGCCAGCAGACGGACTAGCAGGGACCAGTACTTC
CDR3 protein: CASRRTSRDQYF

clone size: NA
D gene: NA
V gene: TRBV3-1/TRBV3-2
J gene: TRBJ2-1
CDR3 DNA: TGTGCCAGCAGCCCAGAGGTGGGTGGCGGGGCCTACAATGAGCAGTTCTTC
CDR3 protein: CASSPEVGGGAYNEQFF

clone size: NA
D gene: NA
V gene: TRBV5-6
J gene: TRBJ1-3
CDR3 DNA: TGTGCCAGCAGCTTGGCCTTCTATTTT
CDR3 protein: CASSLAFYF

clone size: NA
D gene: NA
V gene: TRBV4-3
J gene: TRBJ2-5
CDR3 DNA: TGCGCCAGCAGCCAATACAGCGGAGGCCAAGAGACCCAGTACTTC
CDR3 protein: CASSQYSGGQETQYF

clone size: NA
D gene: TRBD1
V gene: TRBV19
J gene: TRBJ1-3
CDR3 DNA: TGTGCCAGTAGTCTGAGGGACAGTCTCTCTGGAAACACCATATATTTT
CDR3 protein: CASSLRDSLSGNTIYF

clone size: NA
D gene: NA
V gene: TRBV7-2
J gene: TRBJ2-7
CDR3 DNA: TGTGCCAGCAGCTTAAATCTAGTATACTTC
CDR3 protein: CASSLNLVYF

clone size: NA
D gene: TRBD2
V gene: TRBV24-1
J gene: TRBJ2-1
CDR3 DNA: TGTGCCACCAGTGATTTACCGGCTAGCGGGAGAGTCGAGCAGTTCTTC
CDR3 protein: CATSDLPASGRVEQFF

clone size: NA
D gene: TRBD1
V gene: TRBV9
J gene: TRBJ1-1
CDR3 DNA: TGTGCCAGCAGCGCCTCCTCGGGACAGGACACTGAAGCTTTCTTT
CDR3 protein: CASSASSGQDTEAFF

clone size: NA
D gene: NA
V gene: TRBV19
J gene: TRBJ1-1
CDR3 DNA: TGTGCCAGTAGTATCATAGGACATGCTGAAGCTTTCTTT
CDR3 protein: CASSIIGHAEAFF

clone size: NA
D gene: NA
V gene: TRBV28
J gene: TRBJ1-1
CDR3 DNA: TGTGCCAGCACCCCGCTGGGGGCACGTAGCACTGAAGCTTTCTTT
CDR3 protein: CASTPLGARSTEAFF

clone size: NA
D gene: NA
V gene: TRBV3-1/TRBV3-2
J gene: TRBJ1-6
CDR3 DNA: TGTGCCAGCAGCGCACAGGCACCAATAAGCTCCTATAATTCACCCCTCCACTTT
CDR3 protein: CASSAQAPISSYNSPLHF

clone size: many
D gene: TRBD1
V gene: TRBV7-6
J gene: TRBJ1-1
CDR3 DNA: TGTGCCAGCAGCTTAGAAGAGGGGGCGTTGAGCACTGAAGCTTTCTTT
CDR3 protein: CASSLEEGALSTEAFF

clone size: NA
D gene: NA
V gene: TRBV28
J gene: TRBJ2-5
CDR3 DNA: TGTGCCAGCAGTTTATACTTGGCCCAGTACTTC
CDR3 protein: CASSLYLAQYF

clone size: NA
D gene: NA
V gene: TRBV9
J gene: TRBJ1-3
CDR3 DNA: TGTGCCAGCAGCGTTCGTGTTGGTGGAGGCGGGAGCTCTGGAAACACCATATATTTT
CDR3 protein: CASSVRVGGGGSSGNTIYF

clone size: NA
D gene: NA
V gene: TRBV29-1
J gene: TRBJ1-5
CDR3 DNA: TGCAGCGTTGAAGGGCATAGCAATCAGCCCCAGCATTTT
CDR3 protein: CSVEGHSNQPQHF

clone size: NA
D gene: NA
V gene: TRBV7-2
J gene: TRBJ2-6
CDR3 DNA: TGTGCCAGCAGCTTAGCGGCTAGCGCTGGGGCCAACGTCCTGACTTTC
CDR3 protein: CASSLAASAGANVLTF

clone size: NA
D gene: NA
V gene: TRBV5-8
J gene: TRBJ2-7
CDR3 DNA: TGTGCCAGCAGCTTATTCGTGTCCTACGAGCAGTACTTC
CDR3 protein: CASSLFVSYEQYF

clone size: NA
D gene: NA
V gene: TRBV9
J gene: TRBJ2-1
CDR3 DNA: TGTGCCAGCAGCGTAGAAGTGGGATTTGAGGGGGGGCTTCGCAATGAGCAGTTCTTC
CDR3 protein: CASSVEVGFEGGLRNEQFF

clone size: many
D gene: NA
V gene: TRBV19
J gene: TRBJ2-4
CDR3 DNA: TGTGCCAGTAGTATTGGTTTGGTGGGCAGGGGGGACATTCAGTACTTC
CDR3 protein: CASSIGLVGRGDIQYF

clone size: once
D gene: TRBD2
V gene: TRBV9
J gene: TRBJ2-2
CDR3 DNA: TGTGCCAGCAGCGCCCGGGCTTTCCTAGCGGACACCGGGGAGCTGTTTTTT
CDR3 protein: CASSARAFLADTGELFF

clone size: NA
D gene: NA
V gene: TRBV6-5
J gene: TRBJ2-1
CDR3 DNA: TGTGCCAGCAGCGGGACTGACAATGAGCAGTTCTTC
CDR3 protein: CASSGTDNEQFF